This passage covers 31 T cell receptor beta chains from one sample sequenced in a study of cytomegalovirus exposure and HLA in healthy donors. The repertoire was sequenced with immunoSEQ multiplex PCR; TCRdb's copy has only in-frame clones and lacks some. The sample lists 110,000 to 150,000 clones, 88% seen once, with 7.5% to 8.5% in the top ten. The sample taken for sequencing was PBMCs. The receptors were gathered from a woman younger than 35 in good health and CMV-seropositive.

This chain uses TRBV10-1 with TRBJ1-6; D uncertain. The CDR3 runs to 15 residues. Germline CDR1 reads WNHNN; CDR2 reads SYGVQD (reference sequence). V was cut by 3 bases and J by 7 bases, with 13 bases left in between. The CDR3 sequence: CASSDNEGMNSPLHF. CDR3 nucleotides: TGCGCCAGCAGTGATAATGAGGGCATGAATTCACCCCTCCACTTT.

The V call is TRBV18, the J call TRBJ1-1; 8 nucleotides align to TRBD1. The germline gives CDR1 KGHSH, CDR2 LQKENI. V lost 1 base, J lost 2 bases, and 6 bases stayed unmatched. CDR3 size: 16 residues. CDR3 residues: CASSPRPTGGNTEAFF. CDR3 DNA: TGTGCCAGCTCACCACGCCCCACAGGGGGAAACACTGAAGCTTTCTTT. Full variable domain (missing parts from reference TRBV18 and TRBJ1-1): NAGVMQNPRHLVRRRGQEARLRCSPMKGHSHVYWYRQLPEEGLKFMVYLQKENIIDESGMPKERFSAEFPKEGPSILRIQQVVRGDSAAYFCASSPRPTGGNTEAFFGQGTRLTVV.

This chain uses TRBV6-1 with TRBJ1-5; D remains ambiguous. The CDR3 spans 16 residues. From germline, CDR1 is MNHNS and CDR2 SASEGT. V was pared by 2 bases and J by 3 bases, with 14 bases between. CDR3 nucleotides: TGTGCCAGCAGTGAATTTCATCGCCTATCCAATCAGCCCCAGCATTTT. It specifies CASSEFHRLSNQPQHF.

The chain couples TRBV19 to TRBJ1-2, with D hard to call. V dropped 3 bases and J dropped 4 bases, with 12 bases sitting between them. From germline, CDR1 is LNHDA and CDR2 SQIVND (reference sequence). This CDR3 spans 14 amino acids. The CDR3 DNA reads TGTGCCAGTAGTATGCGAGGGCGAGGCTATGGCTACACCTTC. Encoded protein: CASSMRGRGYGYTF.

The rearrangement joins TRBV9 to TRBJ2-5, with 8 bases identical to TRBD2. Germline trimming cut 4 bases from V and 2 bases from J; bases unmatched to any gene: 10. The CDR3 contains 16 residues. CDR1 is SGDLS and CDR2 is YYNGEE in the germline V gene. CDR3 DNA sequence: TGTGCCAGCAGCTATTATAGCGGGGAATATCAAGAGACCCAGTACTTC. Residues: CASSYYSGEYQETQYF.

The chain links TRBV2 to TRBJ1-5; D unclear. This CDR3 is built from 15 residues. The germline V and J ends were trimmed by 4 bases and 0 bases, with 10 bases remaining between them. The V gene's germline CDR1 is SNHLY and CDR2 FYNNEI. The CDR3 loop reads CASSAGEYSNQPQHF. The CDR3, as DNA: TGTGCCAGCAGTGCCGGAGAGTATAGCAATCAGCCCCAGCATTTT. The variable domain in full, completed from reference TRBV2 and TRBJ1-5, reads EPEVTQTPSHQVTQMGQEVILRCVPISNHLYFYWYRQILGQKVEFLVSFYNNEISEKSEIFDDQFSVERPDGSNFTLKIRSTKLEDSAMYFCASSAGEYSNQPQHFGDGTRLSIL.

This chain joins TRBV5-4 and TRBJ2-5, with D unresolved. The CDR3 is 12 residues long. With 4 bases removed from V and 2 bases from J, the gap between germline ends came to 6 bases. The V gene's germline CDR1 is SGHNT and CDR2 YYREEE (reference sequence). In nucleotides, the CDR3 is TGTGCCAGCAGCAACTGGCAAGAGACCCAGTACTTC. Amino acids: CASSNWQETQYF.

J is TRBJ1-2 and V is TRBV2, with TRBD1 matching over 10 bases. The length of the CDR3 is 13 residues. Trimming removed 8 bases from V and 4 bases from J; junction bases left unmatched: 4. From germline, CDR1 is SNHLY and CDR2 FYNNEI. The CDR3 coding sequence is TGTGCCAGCCTACGGGACAGGGGCTATGGCTACACCTTC. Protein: CASLRDRGYGYTF. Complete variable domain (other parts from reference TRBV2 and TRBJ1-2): EPEVTQTPSHQVTQMGQEVILRCVPISNHLYFYWYRQILGQKVEFLVSFYNNEISEKSEIFDDQFSVERPDGSNFTLKIRSTKLEDSAMYFCASLRDRGYGYTFGSGTRLTVV.

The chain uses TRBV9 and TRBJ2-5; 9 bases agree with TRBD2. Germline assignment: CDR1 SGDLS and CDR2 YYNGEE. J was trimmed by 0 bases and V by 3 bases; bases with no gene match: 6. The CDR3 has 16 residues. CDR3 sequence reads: CASSAQAGGYQETQYF. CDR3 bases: TGTGCCAGCAGCGCGCAGGCGGGAGGGTACCAAGAGACCCAGTACTTC.

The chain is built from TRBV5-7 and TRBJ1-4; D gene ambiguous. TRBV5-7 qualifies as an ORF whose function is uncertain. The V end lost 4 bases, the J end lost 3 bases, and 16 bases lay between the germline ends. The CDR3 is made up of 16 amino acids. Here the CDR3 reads CASSPDVRGANEKLFF. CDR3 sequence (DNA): TGTGCCAGCAGCCCTGATGTCCGGGGAGCTAATGAAAAACTGTTTTTT.

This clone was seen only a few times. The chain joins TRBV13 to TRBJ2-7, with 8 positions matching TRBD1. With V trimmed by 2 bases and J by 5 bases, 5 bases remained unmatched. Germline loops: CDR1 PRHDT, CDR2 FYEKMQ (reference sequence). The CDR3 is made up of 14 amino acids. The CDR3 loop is CASSLRGTGHEQYF. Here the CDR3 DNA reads TGTGCCAGCAGCTTAAGGGGGACAGGCCACGAGCAGTACTTC.

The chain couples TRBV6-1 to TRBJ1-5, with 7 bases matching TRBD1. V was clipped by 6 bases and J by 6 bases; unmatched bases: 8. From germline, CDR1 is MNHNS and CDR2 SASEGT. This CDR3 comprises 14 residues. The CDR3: CASRFRGSTQPQHF. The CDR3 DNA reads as TGTGCCAGCAGGTTCAGGGGGAGTACTCAGCCCCAGCATTTT.

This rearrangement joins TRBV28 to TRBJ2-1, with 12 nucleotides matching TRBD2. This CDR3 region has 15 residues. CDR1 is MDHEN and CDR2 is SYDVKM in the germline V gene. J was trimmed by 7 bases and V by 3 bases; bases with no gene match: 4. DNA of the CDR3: TGTGCCAGCAGTTTCCTAGCGGGGGGGTGGAATGAGCAGTTCTTC. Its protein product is CASSFLAGGWNEQFF.

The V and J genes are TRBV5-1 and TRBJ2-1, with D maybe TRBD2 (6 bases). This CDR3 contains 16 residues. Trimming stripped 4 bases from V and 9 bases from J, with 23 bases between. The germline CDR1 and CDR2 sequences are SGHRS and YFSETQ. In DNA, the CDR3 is TGCGCCAGCAGCAGGGTTCCCGGGGAGGACGGGAGTGAGCAGTTCTTC. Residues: CASSRVPGEDGSEQFF. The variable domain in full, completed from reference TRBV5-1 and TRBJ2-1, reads KAGVTQTPRYLIKTRGQQVTLSCSPISGHRSVSWYQQTPGQGLQFLFEYFSETQRNKGNFPGRFSGRQFSNSRSEMNVSTLELGDSALYLCASSRVPGEDGSEQFFGPGTRLTVL.

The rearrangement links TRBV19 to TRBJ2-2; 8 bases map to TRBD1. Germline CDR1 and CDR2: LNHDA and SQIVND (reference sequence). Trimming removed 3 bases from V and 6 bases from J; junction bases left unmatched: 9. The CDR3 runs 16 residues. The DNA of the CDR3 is TGTGCCAGTAGTATTGTCGGACAGGGCCCACCCGGGGAGCTGTTTTTT. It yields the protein CASSIVGQGPPGELFF. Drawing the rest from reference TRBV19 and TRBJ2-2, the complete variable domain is DGGITQSPKYLFRKEGQNVTLSCEQNLNHDAMYWYRQDPGQGLRLIYYSQIVNDFQKGDIAEGYSVSREKKESFPLTVTSAQKNPTAFYLCASSIVGQGPPGELFFGEGSRLTVL.

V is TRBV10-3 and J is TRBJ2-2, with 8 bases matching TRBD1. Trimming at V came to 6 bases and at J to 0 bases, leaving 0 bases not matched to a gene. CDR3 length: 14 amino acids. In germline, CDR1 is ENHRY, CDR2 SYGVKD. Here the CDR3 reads CAIRGQANTGELFF. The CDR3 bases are TGTGCCATCAGGGGACAGGCGAACACCGGGGAGCTGTTTTTT.

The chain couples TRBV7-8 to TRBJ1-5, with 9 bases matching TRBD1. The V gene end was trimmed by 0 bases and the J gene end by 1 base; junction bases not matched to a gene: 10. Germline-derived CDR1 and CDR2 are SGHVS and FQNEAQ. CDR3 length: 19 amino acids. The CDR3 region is CASSLAIYRGPMSNQPQHF. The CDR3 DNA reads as TGTGCCAGCAGCTTAGCGATTTACAGGGGGCCGATGAGCAATCAGCCCCAGCATTTT. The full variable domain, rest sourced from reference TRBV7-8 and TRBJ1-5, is GAGVSQSPRYKVAKRGQDVALRCDPISGHVSLFWYQQALGQGPEFLTYFQNEAQLDKSGLPSDRFFAERPEGSVSTLKIQRTQQEDSAVYLCASSLAIYRGPMSNQPQHFGDGTRLSIL.

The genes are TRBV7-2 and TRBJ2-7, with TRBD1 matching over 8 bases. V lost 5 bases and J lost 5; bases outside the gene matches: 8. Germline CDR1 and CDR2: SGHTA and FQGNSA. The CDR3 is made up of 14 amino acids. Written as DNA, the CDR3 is TGTGCCAGCAGCCGTGTGGACAGGGCCCACGAGCAGTACTTC. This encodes CASSRVDRAHEQYF.

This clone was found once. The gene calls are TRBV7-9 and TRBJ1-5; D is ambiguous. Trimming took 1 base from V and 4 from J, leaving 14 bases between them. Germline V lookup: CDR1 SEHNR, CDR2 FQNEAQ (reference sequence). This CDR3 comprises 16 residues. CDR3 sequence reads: CASSLVGLGRNQPQHF. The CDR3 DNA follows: TGTGCCAGCAGCTTAGTAGGTTTGGGCCGGAATCAGCCCCAGCATTTT. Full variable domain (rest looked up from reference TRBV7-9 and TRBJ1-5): DTGVSQNPRHKITKRGQNVTFRCDPISEHNRLYWYRQTLGQGPEFLTYFQNEAQLEKSRLLSDRFSAERPKGSFSTLEIQRTEQGDSAMYLCASSLVGLGRNQPQHFGDGTRLSIL.

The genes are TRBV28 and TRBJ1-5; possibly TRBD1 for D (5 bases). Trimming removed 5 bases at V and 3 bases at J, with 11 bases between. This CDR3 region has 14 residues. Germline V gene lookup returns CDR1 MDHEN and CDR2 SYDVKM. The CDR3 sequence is CASSRGLDNQPQHF. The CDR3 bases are TGTGCCAGCAGTAGGGGCTTGGACAATCAGCCCCAGCATTTT. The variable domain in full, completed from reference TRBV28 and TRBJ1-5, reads DVKVTQSSRYLVKRTGEKVFLECVQDMDHENMFWYRQDPGLGLRLIYFSYDVKMKEKGDIPEGYSVSREKKERFSLILESASTNQTSMYLCASSRGLDNQPQHFGDGTRLSIL.

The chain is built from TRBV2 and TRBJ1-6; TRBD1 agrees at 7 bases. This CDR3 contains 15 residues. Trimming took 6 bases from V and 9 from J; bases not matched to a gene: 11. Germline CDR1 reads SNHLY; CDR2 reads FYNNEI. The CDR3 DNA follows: TGTGCCAGCAGCTCAAACAGGGGAGTTACTTCACCCCTCCACTTT. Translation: CASSSNRGVTSPLHF.

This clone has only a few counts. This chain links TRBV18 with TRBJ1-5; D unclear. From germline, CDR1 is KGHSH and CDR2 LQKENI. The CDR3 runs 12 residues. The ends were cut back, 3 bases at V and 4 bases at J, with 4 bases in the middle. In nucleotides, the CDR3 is TGTGCCAGCTCACCTCAGAATCAGCCCCAGCATTTT. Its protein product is CASSPQNQPQHF.

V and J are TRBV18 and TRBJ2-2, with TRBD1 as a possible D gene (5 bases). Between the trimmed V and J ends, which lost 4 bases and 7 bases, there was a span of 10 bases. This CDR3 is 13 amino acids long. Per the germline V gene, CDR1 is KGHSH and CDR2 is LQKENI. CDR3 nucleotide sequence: TGTGCCAGCTCACAGACGACAGACGGGGAGCTGTTTTTT. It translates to CASSQTTDGELFF.

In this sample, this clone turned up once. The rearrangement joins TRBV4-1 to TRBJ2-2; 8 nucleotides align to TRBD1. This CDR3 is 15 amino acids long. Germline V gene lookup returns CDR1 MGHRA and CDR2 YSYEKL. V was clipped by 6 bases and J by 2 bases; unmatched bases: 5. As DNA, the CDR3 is TGCGCCAGCAGTTTACAGGGGGGAAACACCGGGGAGCTGTTTTTT. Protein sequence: CASSLQGGNTGELFF.

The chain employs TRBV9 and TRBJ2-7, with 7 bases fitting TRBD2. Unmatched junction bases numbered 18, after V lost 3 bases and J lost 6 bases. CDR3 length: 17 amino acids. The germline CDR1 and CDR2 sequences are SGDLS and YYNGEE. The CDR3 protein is CASSEGRVTEGPPEQYF. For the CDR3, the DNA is TGTGCCAGCAGCGAGGGGAGGGTGACGGAGGGTCCCCCCGAGCAGTACTTC.

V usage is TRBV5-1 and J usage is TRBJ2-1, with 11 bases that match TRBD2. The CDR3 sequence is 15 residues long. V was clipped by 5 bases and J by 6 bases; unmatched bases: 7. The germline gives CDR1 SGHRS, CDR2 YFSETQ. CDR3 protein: CASRRLAGFANEQFF. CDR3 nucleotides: TGCGCCAGCAGGCGACTAGCGGGGTTCGCCAATGAGCAGTTCTTC.

Here the CDR3 DNA reads TGCAGTGCTAGACAGTACTATGGCTACACCTTC. It is translated as CSARQYYGYTF. The V and J genes are TRBV20-1 and TRBJ1-2; no reliable D call. Deletions cut 2 bases from V and 3 bases from J, with 4 bases between. This CDR3 comprises 11 residues. Germline CDR1 reads DFQATT; CDR2 reads SNEGSKA (reference sequence).

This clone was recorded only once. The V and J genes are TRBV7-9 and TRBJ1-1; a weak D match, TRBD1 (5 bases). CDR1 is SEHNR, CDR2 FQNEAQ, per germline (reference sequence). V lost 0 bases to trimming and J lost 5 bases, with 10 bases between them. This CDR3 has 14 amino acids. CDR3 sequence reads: CASSLAGARTEAFF. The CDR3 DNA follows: TGTGCCAGCAGCTTAGCAGGGGCGCGAACTGAAGCTTTCTTT.

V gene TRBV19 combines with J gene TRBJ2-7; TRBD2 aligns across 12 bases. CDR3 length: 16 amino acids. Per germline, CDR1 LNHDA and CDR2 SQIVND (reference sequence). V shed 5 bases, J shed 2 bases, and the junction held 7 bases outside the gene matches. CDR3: CASSPYLAGGAYEQYF. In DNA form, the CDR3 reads TGTGCCAGTAGTCCATACCTAGCGGGAGGGGCCTACGAGCAGTACTTC.

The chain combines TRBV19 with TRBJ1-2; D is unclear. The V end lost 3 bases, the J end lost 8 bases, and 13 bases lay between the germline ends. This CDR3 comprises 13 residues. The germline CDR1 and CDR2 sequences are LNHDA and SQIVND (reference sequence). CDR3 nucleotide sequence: TGTGCCAGTAGTATTGAAGGGAGGATCGGCTACACCTTC. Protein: CASSIEGRIGYTF.

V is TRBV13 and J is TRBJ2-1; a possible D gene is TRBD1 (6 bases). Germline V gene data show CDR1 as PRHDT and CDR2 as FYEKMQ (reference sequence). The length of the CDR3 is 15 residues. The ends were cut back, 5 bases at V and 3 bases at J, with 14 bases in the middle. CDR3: CASSPGQSSYNEQFF. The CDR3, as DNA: TGTGCCAGCAGCCCCGGACAGTCGAGCTACAATGAGCAGTTCTTC. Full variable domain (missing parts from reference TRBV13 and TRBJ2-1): AAGVIQSPRHLIKEKRETATLKCYPIPRHDTVYWYQQGPGQDPQFLISFYEKMQSDKGSIPDRFSAQQFSDYHSELNMSSLELGDSALYFCASSPGQSSYNEQFFGPGTRLTVL.